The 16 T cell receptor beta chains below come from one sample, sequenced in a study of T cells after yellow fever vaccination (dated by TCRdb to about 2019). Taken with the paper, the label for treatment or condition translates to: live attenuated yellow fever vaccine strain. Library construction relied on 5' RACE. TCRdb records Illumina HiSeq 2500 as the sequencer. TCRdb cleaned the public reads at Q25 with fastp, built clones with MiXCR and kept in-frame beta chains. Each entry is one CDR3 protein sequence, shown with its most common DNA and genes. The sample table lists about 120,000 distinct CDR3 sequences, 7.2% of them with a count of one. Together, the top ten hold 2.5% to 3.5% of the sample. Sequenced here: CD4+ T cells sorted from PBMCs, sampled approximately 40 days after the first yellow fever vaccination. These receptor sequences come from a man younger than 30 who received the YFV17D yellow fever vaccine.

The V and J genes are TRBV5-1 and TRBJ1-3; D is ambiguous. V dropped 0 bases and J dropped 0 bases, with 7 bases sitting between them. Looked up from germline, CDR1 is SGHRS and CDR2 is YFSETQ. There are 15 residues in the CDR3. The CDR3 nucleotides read TGCGCCAGCAGCTTGGACGGCTCCTCTGGAAACACCATATATTTT. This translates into CASSLDGSSGNTIYF. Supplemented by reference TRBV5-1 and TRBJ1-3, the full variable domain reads KAGVTQTPRYLIKTRGQQVTLSCSPISGHRSVSWYQQTPGQGLQFLFEYFSETQRNKGNFPGRFSGRQFSNSRSEMNVSTLELGDSALYLCASSLDGSSGNTIYFGEGSWLTVV.

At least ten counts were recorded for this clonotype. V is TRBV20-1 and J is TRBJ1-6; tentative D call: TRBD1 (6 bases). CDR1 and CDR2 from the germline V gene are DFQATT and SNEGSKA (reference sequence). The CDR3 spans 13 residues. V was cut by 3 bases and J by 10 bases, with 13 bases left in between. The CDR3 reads CSASPRGGSPLHF. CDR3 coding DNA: TGCAGTGCTAGCCCCAGGGGCGGGTCACCCCTCCACTTT.

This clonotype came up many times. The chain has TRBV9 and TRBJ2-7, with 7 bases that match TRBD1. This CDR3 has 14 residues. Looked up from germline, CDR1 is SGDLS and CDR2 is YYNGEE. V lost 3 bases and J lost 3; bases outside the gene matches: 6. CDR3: CASSASDRVYEQYF. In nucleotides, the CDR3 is TGTGCCAGCAGCGCTTCCGACAGGGTCTACGAGCAGTACTTC.

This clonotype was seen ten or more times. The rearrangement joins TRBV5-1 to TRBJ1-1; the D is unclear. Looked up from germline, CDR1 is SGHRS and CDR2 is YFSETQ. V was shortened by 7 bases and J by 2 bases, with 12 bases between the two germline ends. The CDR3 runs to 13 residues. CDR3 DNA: TGCGCCAGCGGTTCCTTCGGCAACACTGAAGCTTTCTTT. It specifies CASGSFGNTEAFF.

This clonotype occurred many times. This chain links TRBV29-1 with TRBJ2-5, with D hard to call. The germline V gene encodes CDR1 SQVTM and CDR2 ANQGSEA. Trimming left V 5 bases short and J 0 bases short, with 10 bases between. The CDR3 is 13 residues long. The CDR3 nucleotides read TGCAGCGTTAGCCGCTCGTACCAAGAGACCCAGTACTTC. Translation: CSVSRSYQETQYF.

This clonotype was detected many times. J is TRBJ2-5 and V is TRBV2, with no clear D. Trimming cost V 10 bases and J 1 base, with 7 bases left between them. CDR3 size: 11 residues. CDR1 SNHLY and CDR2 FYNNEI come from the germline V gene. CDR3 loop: CATSLQETQYF. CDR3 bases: TGTGCCACCTCCCTCCAAGAGACCCAGTACTTC.

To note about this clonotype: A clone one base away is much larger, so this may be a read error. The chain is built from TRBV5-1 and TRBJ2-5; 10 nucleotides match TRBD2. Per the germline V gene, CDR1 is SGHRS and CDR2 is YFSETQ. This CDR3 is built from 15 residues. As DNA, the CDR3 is TGCGCCAACAGCTGGAATAGCGGGGGGCAAGAGACCCAGTACTTC. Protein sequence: CANSWNSGGQETQYF.

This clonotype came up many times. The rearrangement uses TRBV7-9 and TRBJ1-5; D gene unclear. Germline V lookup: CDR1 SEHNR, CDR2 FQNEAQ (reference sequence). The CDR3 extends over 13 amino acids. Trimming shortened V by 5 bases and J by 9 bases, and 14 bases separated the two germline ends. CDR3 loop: CASSPPIGTPQHF. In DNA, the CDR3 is TGTGCCAGCAGCCCCCCGATCGGTACGCCCCAGCATTTT.

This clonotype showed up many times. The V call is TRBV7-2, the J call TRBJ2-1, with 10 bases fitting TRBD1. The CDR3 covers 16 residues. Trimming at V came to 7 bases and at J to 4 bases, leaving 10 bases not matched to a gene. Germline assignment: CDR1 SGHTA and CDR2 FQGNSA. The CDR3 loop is CASTRTGTGAYNEQFF. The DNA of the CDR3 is TGTGCCAGCACAAGAACCGGGACAGGGGCTTACAATGAGCAGTTCTTC. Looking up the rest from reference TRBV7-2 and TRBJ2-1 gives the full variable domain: GAGVSQSPSNKVTEKGKDVELRCDPISGHTALYWYRQSLGQGLEFLIYFQGNSAPDKSGLPSDRFSAERTGGSVSTLTIQRTQQEDSAVYLCASTRTGTGAYNEQFFGPGTRLTVL.

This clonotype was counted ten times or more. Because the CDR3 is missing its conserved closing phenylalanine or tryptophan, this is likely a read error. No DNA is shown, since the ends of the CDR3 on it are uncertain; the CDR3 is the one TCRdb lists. The CDR3 loop reads CASSPNRGRLWD. J is TRBJ1-6 and V is TRBV6-5; TRBD1 was called by the table and not checked on the DNA. The CDR3 is 12 residues long, counting both termini. In germline, CDR1 is MNHEY, CDR2 SVGAGI.

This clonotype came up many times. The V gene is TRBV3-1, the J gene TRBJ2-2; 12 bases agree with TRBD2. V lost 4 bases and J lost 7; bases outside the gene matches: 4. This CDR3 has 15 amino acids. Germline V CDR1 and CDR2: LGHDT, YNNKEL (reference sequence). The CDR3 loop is CASSPGLAGYGELFF. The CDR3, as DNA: TGTGCCAGCAGCCCGGGACTAGCGGGTTACGGGGAGCTGTTTTTT.

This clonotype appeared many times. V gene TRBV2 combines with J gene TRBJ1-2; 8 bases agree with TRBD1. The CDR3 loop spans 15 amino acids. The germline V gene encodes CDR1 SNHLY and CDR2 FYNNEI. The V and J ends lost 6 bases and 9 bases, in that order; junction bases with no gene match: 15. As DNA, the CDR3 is TGTGCCAGCAGCGCAGCAGGGGGCTCCGGTCTTAGCTACACCTTC. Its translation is CASSAAGGSGLSYTF.

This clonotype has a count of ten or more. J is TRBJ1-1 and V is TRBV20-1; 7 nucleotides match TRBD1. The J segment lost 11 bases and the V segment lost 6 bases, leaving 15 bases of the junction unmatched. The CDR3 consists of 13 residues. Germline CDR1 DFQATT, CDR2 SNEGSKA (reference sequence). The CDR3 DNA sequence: TGCAGTGCCCCGGGACAGCTAACTGGCCGGGCTTTCTTT. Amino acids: CSAPGQLTGRAFF.

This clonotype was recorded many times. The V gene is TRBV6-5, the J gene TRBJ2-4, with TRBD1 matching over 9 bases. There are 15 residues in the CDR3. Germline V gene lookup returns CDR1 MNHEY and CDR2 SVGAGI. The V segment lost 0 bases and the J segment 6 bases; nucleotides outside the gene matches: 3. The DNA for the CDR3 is TGTGCCAGCAGTTACTCTCCGGGACAGGGAAACATTCAGTACTTC. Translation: CASSYSPGQGNIQYF.

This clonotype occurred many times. CDR3 residues: CASSVDATPWGTGELFF. CDR3 sequence (DNA): TGTGCCAGCAGCGTCGACGCTACCCCCTGGGGCACCGGGGAGCTGTTTTTT. V is TRBV9 and J is TRBJ2-2, with unresolved D. CDR3 size: 17 residues. CDR1 is SGDLS and CDR2 is YYNGEE in the germline V gene. V was pared by 2 bases and J by 4 bases, with 18 bases between.

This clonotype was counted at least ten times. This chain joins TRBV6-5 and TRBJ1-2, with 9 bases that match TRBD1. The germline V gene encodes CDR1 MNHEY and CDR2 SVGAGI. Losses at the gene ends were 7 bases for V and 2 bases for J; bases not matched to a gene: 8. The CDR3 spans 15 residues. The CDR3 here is CASIKTGGSNYGYTF. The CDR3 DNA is TGTGCCAGCATTAAGACAGGGGGATCGAACTATGGCTACACCTTC.